This T cell receptor (beta chain) was recovered during a study of T cells after yellow fever vaccination. The overall study: The authors prepared low-cell-number fractions using SMART-Seq v4 Ultra Low Input.

Germline CDR1 and CDR2: SGHDT and YYEEEE. The CDR3 contains 15 residues. V was cut by 0 bases and J by 5 bases, with 14 bases left in between. Remarks on this clonotype: Its target is not known.

Points from the study as a whole: Overlap between CD4 and CD8 compartments was detected for a small share of clonotypes.

The study made its TCR cDNA through 5'RACE template switching. That step introduced a universal primer site along with UMIs. MiXCR, applied by TCRdb to the 5' RACE reads, yields one record per CDR3 protein. The sample lists 450,000 to 550,000 distinct CDR3 sequences; 15% to 20% were seen once. This receptor was identified in a man aged 25-45 years who received the YFV17D yellow fever vaccine. The genes are TRBV5-6 and TRBJ2-5; D is possibly TRBD2 (5 bases). The input for sequencing was PBMCs, taken 15 days after the yellow fever booster vaccination. Written as DNA, the CDR3 is TGTGCCAGCAGCTTGGTCCAGGCGGGCAGGGAGACCCAGTACTTC. This sequence encodes CASSLVQAGRETQYF.